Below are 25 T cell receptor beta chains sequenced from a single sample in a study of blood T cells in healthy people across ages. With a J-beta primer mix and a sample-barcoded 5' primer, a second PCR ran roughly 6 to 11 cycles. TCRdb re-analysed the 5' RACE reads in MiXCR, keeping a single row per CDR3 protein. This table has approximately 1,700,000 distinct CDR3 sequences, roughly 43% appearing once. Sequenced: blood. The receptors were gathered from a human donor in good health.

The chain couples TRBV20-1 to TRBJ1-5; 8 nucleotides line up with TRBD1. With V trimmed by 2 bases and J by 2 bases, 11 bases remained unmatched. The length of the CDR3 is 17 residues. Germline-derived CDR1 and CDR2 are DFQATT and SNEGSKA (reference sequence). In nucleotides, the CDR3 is TGCAGTGCTAGACCCGGACGTGGACAGGGAGGCAATCAGCCCCAGCATTTT. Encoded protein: CSARPGRGQGGNQPQHF.

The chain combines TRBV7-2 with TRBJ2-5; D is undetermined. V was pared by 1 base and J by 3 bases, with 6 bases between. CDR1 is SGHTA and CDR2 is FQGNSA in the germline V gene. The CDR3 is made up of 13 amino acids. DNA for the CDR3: TGTGCCAGCAGCTTAGACTGGAAAGAGACCCAGTACTTC. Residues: CASSLDWKETQYF.

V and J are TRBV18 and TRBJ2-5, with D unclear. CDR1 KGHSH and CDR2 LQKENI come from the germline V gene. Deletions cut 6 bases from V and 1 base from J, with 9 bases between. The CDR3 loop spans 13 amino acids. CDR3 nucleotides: TGTGCCAGCTCCCCGGCGCTCCAAGAGACCCAGTACTTC. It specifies CASSPALQETQYF.

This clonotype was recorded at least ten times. CDR3 loop: CASGSPTSGAAYEQYF. The CDR3 region has the DNA TGTGCTAGTGGTTCCCCCACTAGCGGGGCAGCCTACGAGCAGTACTTC. The rearrangement joins TRBV12-5 to TRBJ2-7; 10 bases are shared with TRBD2. Germline assignment: CDR1 LGHNT and CDR2 FRNRAP. CDR3 length: 16 residues. J lost 2 bases, V lost 4 bases, and 8 bases had no gene match.

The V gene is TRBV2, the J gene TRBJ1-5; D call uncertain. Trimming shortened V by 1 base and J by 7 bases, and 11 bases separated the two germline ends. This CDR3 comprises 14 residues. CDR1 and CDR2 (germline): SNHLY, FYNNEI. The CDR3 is CASSEVGEGQPQHF. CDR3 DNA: TGTGCCAGCAGTGAAGTGGGCGAGGGACAGCCCCAGCATTTT.

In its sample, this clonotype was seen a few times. This CDR3 is CASSQALRQGHGSEAFF. The CDR3 nucleotides are TGCGCCAGCAGCCAAGCTCTAAGACAGGGGCACGGAAGTGAAGCTTTCTTT. The chain is built from TRBV4-3 and TRBJ1-1; TRBD1 matches at 8 bases. CDR3 length: 17 residues. Germline V gene data show CDR1 as LGHNA and CDR2 as YSLEER. Trimming cost V 1 base and J 7 bases; bases outside gene matches: 14.

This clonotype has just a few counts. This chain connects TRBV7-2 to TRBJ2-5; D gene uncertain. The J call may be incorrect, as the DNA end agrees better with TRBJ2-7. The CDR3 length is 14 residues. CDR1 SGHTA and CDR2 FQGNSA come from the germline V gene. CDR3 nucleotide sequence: TGTGCCAGCAGCATATCTACAGTAATCTACGAGCAGTACTTC. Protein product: CASSISTVIYEQYF.

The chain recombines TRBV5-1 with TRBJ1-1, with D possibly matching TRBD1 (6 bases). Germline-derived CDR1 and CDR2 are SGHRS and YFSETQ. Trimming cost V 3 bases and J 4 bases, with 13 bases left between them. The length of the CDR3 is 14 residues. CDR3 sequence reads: CASSWGPGTTEAFF. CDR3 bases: TGCGCCAGCAGCTGGGGGCCAGGGACCACTGAAGCTTTCTTT.

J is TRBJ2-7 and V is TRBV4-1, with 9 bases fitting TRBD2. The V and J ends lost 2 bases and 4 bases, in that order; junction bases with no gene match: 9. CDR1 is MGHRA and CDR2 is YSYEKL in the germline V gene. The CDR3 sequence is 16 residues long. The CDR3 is CASSQFSLAGTYEQYF. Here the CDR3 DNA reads TGCGCCAGCAGCCAATTCTCTCTAGCGGGGACTTACGAGCAGTACTTC.

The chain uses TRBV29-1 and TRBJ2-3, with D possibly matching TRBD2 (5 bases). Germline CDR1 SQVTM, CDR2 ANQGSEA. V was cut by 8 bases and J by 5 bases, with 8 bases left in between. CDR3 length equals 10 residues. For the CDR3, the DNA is TGCAGCATCCGGGGAGATACGCAGTATTTT. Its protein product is CSIRGDTQYF.

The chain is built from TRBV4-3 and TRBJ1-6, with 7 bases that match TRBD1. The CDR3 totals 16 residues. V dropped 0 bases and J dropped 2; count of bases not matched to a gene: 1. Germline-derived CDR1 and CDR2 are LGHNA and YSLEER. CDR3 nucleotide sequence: TGCGCCAGCAGCCAAGATGGGACAGCCTATAATTCACCCCTCCACTTT. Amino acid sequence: CASSQDGTAYNSPLHF.

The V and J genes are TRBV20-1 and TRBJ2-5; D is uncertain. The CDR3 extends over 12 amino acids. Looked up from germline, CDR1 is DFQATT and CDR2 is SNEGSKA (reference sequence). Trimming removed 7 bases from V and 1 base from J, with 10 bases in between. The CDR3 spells CSVYVVQETQYF. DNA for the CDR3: TGCAGTGTTTATGTGGTCCAAGAGACCCAGTACTTC.

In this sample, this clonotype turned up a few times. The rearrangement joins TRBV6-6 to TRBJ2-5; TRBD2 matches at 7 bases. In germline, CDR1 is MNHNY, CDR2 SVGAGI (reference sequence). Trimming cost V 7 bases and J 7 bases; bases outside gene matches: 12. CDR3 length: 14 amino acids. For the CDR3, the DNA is TGTGCCAGCAACCCCCGCGAGCCGGGAGGGACCCAGTACTTC. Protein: CASNPREPGGTQYF.

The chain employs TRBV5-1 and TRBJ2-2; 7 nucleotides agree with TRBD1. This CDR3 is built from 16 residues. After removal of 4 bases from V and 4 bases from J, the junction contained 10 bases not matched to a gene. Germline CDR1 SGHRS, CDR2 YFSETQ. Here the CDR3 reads CASSQIQGWSTGELFF. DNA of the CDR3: TGCGCCAGCAGCCAGATACAGGGGTGGAGCACCGGGGAGCTGTTTTTT.

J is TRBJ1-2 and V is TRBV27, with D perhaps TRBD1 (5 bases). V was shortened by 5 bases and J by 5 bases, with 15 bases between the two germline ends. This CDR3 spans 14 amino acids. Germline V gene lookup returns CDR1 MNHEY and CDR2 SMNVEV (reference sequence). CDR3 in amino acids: CASSPQGAAYGYTF. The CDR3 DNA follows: TGTGCCAGCAGTCCCCAGGGAGCAGCTTATGGCTACACCTTC.

The CDR3 here is CASSFRRGASYEQYF. Here the CDR3 DNA reads TGTGCCAGCAGTTTTCGGCGGGGGGCCTCCTACGAGCAGTACTTC. This rearrangement joins TRBV27 to TRBJ2-7, with 8 nucleotides matching TRBD2. Germline CDR1 reads MNHEY; CDR2 reads SMNVEV (reference sequence). The CDR3 spans 15 residues. V was pared by 3 bases and J by 0 bases, with 4 bases of the junction left unmatched.

The CDR3 DNA follows: TGTGCCAGCAGCCGGGGGACAGGGTTTATGAATGAGCAGTTCTTC. Amino acids: CASSRGTGFMNEQFF. The V call is TRBV12-3 or TRBV12-4, the J call TRBJ2-1; the match to TRBD1 covers 9 bases. The CDR3 runs to 15 residues. V gave up 6 bases and J gave up 7 bases; unmatched junction bases: 10.

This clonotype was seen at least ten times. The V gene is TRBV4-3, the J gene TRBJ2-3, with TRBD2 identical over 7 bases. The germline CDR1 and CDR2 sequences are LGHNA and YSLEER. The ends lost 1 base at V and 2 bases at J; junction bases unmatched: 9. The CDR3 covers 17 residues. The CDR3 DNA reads TGCGCCAGCAGCCAAGCGCTGGTAGCGGGCATCACAGATACGCAGTATTTT. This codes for CASSQALVAGITDTQYF.

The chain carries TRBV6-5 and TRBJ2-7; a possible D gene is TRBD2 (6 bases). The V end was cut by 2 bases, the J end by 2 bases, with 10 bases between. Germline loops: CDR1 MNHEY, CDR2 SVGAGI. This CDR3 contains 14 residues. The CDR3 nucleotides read TGTGCCAGCAGTTACAGCAGGGAGGCCTACGAGCAGTACTTC. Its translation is CASSYSREAYEQYF.

As DNA, the CDR3 is TGTGCCAGCAGCCCAGCACCGGGACCGGTCGGCGGGGAGCTGTTTTTT. Its translation: CASSPAPGPVGGELFF. The chain employs TRBV7-9 and TRBJ2-2, with D perhaps assigned TRBD1 or TRBD2 (5 bases each). The CDR3 spans 16 residues. Looked up from germline, CDR1 is SEHNR and CDR2 is FQNEAQ (reference sequence). V lost 5 bases and J 7 bases, leaving 20 bases between the germline ends.

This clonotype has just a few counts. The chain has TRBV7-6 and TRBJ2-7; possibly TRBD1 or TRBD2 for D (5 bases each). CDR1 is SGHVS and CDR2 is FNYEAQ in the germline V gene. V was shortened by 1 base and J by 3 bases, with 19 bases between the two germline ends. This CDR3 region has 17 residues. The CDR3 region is CASSLESGRTRIYEQYF. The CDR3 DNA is TGTGCCAGCAGCTTAGAATCGGGACGGACCCGAATCTACGAGCAGTACTTC.

CDR3 DNA sequence: TGTGCCAGCAGCCCTAGATCGGTGGTCGGTCAGCCCCAGCATTTT. This codes for CASSPRSVVGQPQHF. The gene calls are TRBV5-5 and TRBJ1-5, with D unclear. Germline loops: CDR1 SGHKS, CDR2 YYEKEE (reference sequence). Trimming left V 4 bases short and J 6 bases short, with 17 bases between. The CDR3 runs 15 residues.

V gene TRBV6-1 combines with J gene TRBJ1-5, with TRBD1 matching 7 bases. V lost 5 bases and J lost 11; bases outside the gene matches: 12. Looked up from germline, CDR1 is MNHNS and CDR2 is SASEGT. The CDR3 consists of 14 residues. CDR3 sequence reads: CASSPDRDQWAQHF. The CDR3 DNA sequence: TGTGCCAGCAGTCCAGACAGGGATCAGTGGGCCCAGCATTTT.

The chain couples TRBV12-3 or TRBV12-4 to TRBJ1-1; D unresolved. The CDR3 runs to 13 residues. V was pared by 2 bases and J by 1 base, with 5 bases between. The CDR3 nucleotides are TGTGCCAGCAGTTTAAAGTCGAACACTGAAGCTTTCTTT. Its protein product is CASSLKSNTEAFF.

CDR3 in DNA: TGCGCCAGCAGCCAAGAATGGGTAGGCTCCTACAATGAGCAGTTCTTC. It codes for CASSQEWVGSYNEQFF. The chain links TRBV4-3 to TRBJ2-1; unclear D gene. Germline V gene sequence: CDR1 LGHNA, CDR2 YSLEER. V lost 0 bases to trimming and J lost 0 bases, with 9 bases between them. CDR3 length: 16 residues.